A single sample is the source of the 25 T cell receptor beta chains below, sequenced in a study of identical twins' blood T cells (dated by TCRdb to the early 2010s). The library came from 5' RACE. Instrument used: Illumina Genome Analyzer IIx. The public reads were reprocessed in TCRdb via fastp at Q25 and MiXCR, keeping in-frame beta chains. For every CDR3 protein sequence, its rows merge into one entry that carries the most common genes and DNA. The sample records roughly 380,000 distinct CDR3 sequences, about 28% of which are singletons. The top ten hold about 6% of the sample. Sequencing used PBMCs. All receptors come from a woman between 18 and 50 years old in good health.

In regard to this clonotype: A read error may be the cause here, since a much bigger clone is one base away. V gene TRBV18 combines with J gene TRBJ1-1; possible D gene TRBD1, 5 bases. The CDR3 runs to 14 residues. The germline gives CDR1 KGHSH, CDR2 LQKENI. The CDR3 DNA reads as TGTGCCAGCTCACCGGGGGGAGGGAACACTGAAACTTTCTTT. Its protein product is CASSPGGGNTETFF.

The rearrangement links TRBV6-1 to TRBJ1-4, with D possibly being TRBD1 (5 bases). Germline values: CDR1 MNHNS, CDR2 SASEGT. The length of the CDR3 is 15 residues. Trimming left V 5 bases short and J 6 bases short, with 16 bases between. The CDR3 coding sequence is TGTGCCAGCAGTCCCCGGACACTAGACGATGAAAAACTGTTTTTT. Translated, it gives CASSPRTLDDEKLFF.

V is TRBV7-6 and J is TRBJ2-3, with TRBD2 matching 7 bases. The CDR3 has 15 amino acids. The germline V gene encodes CDR1 SGHVS and CDR2 FNYEAQ. V gave up 5 bases and J gave up 7 bases; unmatched junction bases: 12. As DNA, the CDR3 is TGTGCCAGCAGCGAAAAAAGAACGAGCGGGAATACGCAGTATTTT. Protein sequence: CASSEKRTSGNTQYF. Variable domain in full (rest from reference TRBV7-6 and TRBJ2-3): GAGVSQSPRYKVTKRGQDVALRCDPISGHVSLYWYRQALGQGPEFLTYFNYEAQQDKSGLPNDRFSAERPEGSISTLTIQRTEQRDSAMYRCASSEKRTSGNTQYFGPGTRLTVL.

Only one count was recorded for this clonotype. V usage is TRBV5-4 and J usage is TRBJ2-5, with D perhaps TRBD1 (5 bases). Trimming removed 3 bases at V and 3 bases at J, with 15 bases between. The CDR3 has 15 residues. The V gene's germline CDR1 is SGHNT and CDR2 YYREEE (reference sequence). CDR3 protein: CASSSRADREETQYF. In nucleotides, the CDR3 is TGTGCCAGCAGCTCAAGAGCTGACAGAGAAGAGACCCAGTACTTC. Based on the CDR3 plus reference TRBV5-4 and TRBJ2-5, the full variable domain is ETGVTQSPTHLIKTRGQQVTLRCSSQSGHNTVSWYQQALGQGPQFIFQYYREEENGRGNFPPRFSGLQFPNYSSELNVNALELDDSALYLCASSSRADREETQYFGPGTRLLVL.

The J gene is TRBJ1-1, the V gene TRBV6-5; D is possibly TRBD1 (5 bases). Between the trimmed V and J ends, which lost 4 bases and 6 bases, there was a span of 9 bases. There are 12 residues in the CDR3. From germline, CDR1 is MNHEY and CDR2 SVGAGI. The DNA of the CDR3 is TGTGCCAGCAGTTCCGCCAGGGCTGAAGCTTTCTTT. Translation gives CASSSARAEAFF.

Only a few counts were recorded for this clonotype. The chain is built from TRBV5-6 and TRBJ2-3; D might be TRBD1 (6 bases). The CDR3 sequence is 14 residues long. V dropped 3 bases and J dropped 3 bases, with 11 bases sitting between them. The germline V gene encodes CDR1 SGHDT and CDR2 YYEEEE. CDR3 in amino acids: CASSWAQGTDTQYF. The DNA of the CDR3 is TGTGCCAGCAGCTGGGCGCAGGGGACAGATACGCAGTATTTT.

This clonotype was picked up a small number of times. This chain uses TRBV18 with TRBJ2-1; the D is unclear. The CDR3 runs 15 residues. V was cut by 2 bases and J by 4 bases, with 12 bases left in between. Looked up from germline, CDR1 is KGHSH and CDR2 is LQKENI. The CDR3 sequence: CASSPVVDSYNEQFF. The CDR3 region has the DNA TGTGCCAGCTCACCAGTTGTCGATTCTTACAATGAGCAGTTCTTC.

The chain combines TRBV18 with TRBJ1-2; a weak D match, TRBD1 (6 bases). CDR3 length: 15 amino acids. V lost 6 bases to trimming and J lost 3 bases, with 17 bases between them. The germline CDR1 and CDR2 sequences are KGHSH and LQKENI. The CDR3 is CASSPLRGQHYGYTF. The CDR3 DNA reads as TGTGCCAGCTCCCCTCTTAGAGGACAGCACTATGGCTACACCTTC.

This clonotype came up a few times. A clone one base away is much larger, so this may be a read error. The gene calls are TRBV9 and TRBJ1-1, with D uncertain. CDR1 and CDR2 from the germline V gene are SGDLS and YYNGEE. Trimming left V 7 bases short and J 1 base short, with 11 bases between. The CDR3 is 13 amino acids. The CDR3 is CASGRTENTEAFF. The CDR3 nucleotides read TGTGCCAGCGGCCGCACAGAGAACACTGAAGCTTTCTTT.

This sequence joins TRBV12-3 or TRBV12-4 and TRBJ1-5, with 7 bases that match TRBD1. The CDR3 runs 16 residues. The V and J ends lost 5 bases and 5 bases, in that order; junction bases with no gene match: 12. The CDR3 region has the DNA TGTGCCAGCAGTCTAGTGGGCCATACAGGGGATCAGCCCCAGCATTTT. This codes for CASSLVGHTGDQPQHF.

Worth noting for this clonotype: Given a much more abundant clone one base away, this may be a read error. The chain uses TRBV20-1 and TRBJ1-4; D ambiguous. V shed 6 bases and J shed 8 bases, with 16 bases lying between them. The CDR3 is 13 residues long. CDR1 and CDR2 from the germline V gene are DFQATT and SNEGSKA (reference sequence). Here the CDR3 DNA reads TGCAGTGCCCAGGAGTCCGGTAGGGAAAAACTGTTTTTT. The encoded protein is CSAQESGREKLFF.

The V and J genes are TRBV20-1 and TRBJ2-1; 10 bases align to TRBD2. This CDR3 contains 16 residues. After removal of 1 base from V and 5 bases from J, the junction contained 8 bases not matched to a gene. From germline, CDR1 is DFQATT and CDR2 SNEGSKA (reference sequence). The DNA of the CDR3 is TGCAGTGCTAGAGTCGTCGGCACTAGCGGGAACAATGAGCAGTTCTTC. Translation: CSARVVGTSGNNEQFF.

V and J are TRBV6-5 and TRBJ1-2; 7 positions match TRBD1. The germline gives CDR1 MNHEY, CDR2 SVGAGI. The CDR3 is 13 amino acids. V was pared by 6 bases and J by 7 bases, with 8 bases of the junction left unmatched. The CDR3 DNA reads TGTGCCAGCAGACGGACAGGAGGTGGTGGCTACACCTTC. Protein: CASRRTGGGGYTF.

The rearrangement joins TRBV5-6 to TRBJ2-1, with TRBD1 matching 7 bases. This CDR3 region has 14 residues. Germline V lookup: CDR1 SGHDT, CDR2 YYEEEE. V trimming: 1 base; J trimming: 6 bases; junction bases outside the gene matches: 4. CDR3 in amino acids: CASSLIQGFNEQFF. The CDR3, as DNA: TGTGCCAGCAGCTTGATACAGGGGTTCAATGAGCAGTTCTTC.

In the case of this clonotype: One end of the junction varies from germline; a read error may be responsible. The genes are TRBV20-1 and TRBJ1-1; D is uncertain. Per germline, CDR1 DFQATT and CDR2 SNEGSKA (reference sequence). This CDR3 comprises 14 residues. The CDR3 sequence: CSARTSVGNTGAFF. The CDR3 coding sequence is TGCAGTGCTAGAACTAGCGTGGGCAACACTGGAGCTTTCTTT.

Many counts were recorded for this clonotype. The gene calls are TRBV2 and TRBJ1-2; D is unclear. Germline CDR1 reads SNHLY; CDR2 reads FYNNEI. Trimming cost V 8 bases and J 6 bases, with 13 bases left between them. The length of the CDR3 is 12 residues. CDR3 nucleotide sequence: TGTGCCAGCCGACTCTCTCTAGATGGCTACACCTTC. It translates to CASRLSLDGYTF.

This clonotype has only one observation. The junction departs from germline at one end; a sequencing error may be responsible. The genes are TRBV7-2 and TRBJ1-2, with D possibly matching TRBD1 (5 bases). The CDR3 is made up of 14 amino acids. The germline CDR1 and CDR2 sequences are SGHTA and FQGNSA. As DNA, the CDR3 is TGTTCCAGCAGCTTAGCGCAGGGAAACTATGGCTACACCTTC. It specifies CSSSLAQGNYGYTF. The full variable domain, in which reference TRBV7-2 and TRBJ1-2 provide the parts outside the CDR3, is GAGVSQSPSNKVTEKGKDVELRCDPISGHTALYWYRQSLGQGLEFLIYFQGNSAPDKSGLPSDRFSAERTGGSVSTLTIQRTQQEDSAVYLCSSSLAQGNYGYTFGSGTRLTVV.

The chain links TRBV5-4 to TRBJ1-1, with 7 positions matching TRBD1. With 4 bases clipped from V and 1 base from J, the junction kept 7 bases outside the gene matches. The germline gives CDR1 SGHNT, CDR2 YYREEE (reference sequence). The CDR3 is 15 residues long. The CDR3 region is CASSPPRTGNTEAFF. The CDR3 DNA reads TGTGCCAGCAGCCCACCTCGGACAGGGAACACTGAAGCTTTCTTT.

This clonotype was seen more than once but under ten times. The chain links TRBV11-2 to TRBJ2-3, with 8 bases identical to TRBD2. Germline values: CDR1 SGHAT, CDR2 FQNNGV. J gave up 0 bases and V 4 bases, and 6 bases lay outside the gene matches. The CDR3 has 16 residues. The DNA of the CDR3 is TGTGCCAGCAGCTCGAGGACTAGCTTAAGCACAGATACGCAGTATTTT. It codes for CASSSRTSLSTDTQYF.

The V gene is TRBV3-1, the J gene TRBJ2-1, with 10 bases aligning to TRBD2. J was trimmed by 5 bases and V by 0 bases; bases with no gene match: 4. Germline values: CDR1 LGHDT, CDR2 YNNKEL (reference sequence). The CDR3 totals 16 residues. The chain's CDR3 is CASSQERLAGDNEQFF. The CDR3 nucleotides are TGTGCCAGCAGCCAAGAGCGACTAGCGGGTGACAATGAGCAGTTCTTC.

This clonotype was seen only once. The junction departs from the called germline gene at one end, perhaps through a read error. The CDR3 nucleotides read TGCAGTGCTAGAGGGGGGACATCGAATAGCAATCAGCCCCATCATTTT. This gives the protein CSARGGTSNSNQPHHF. The chain recombines TRBV20-1 with TRBJ1-5; TRBD1 is a possible D gene (6 bases). Germline CDR1 reads DFQATT; CDR2 reads SNEGSKA (reference sequence). The CDR3 loop spans 16 amino acids.

The chain carries TRBV6-5 and TRBJ2-1, with 7 nucleotides matching TRBD2. Trimming removed 6 bases from V and 10 bases from J; junction bases left unmatched: 9. This CDR3 spans 13 amino acids. CDR1 and CDR2 from the germline V gene are MNHEY and SVGAGI. CDR3 amino acids: CASSVRGFLEQFF. In DNA form, the CDR3 reads TGTGCCAGCAGCGTGCGGGGGTTTCTAGAGCAGTTCTTC.

This clonotype was recorded a few times. The rearrangement links TRBV20-1 to TRBJ2-1, with D tentatively TRBD2 (5 bases). There are 17 residues in the CDR3. Between the trimmed V and J ends, which lost 2 bases and 6 bases, there was a span of 23 bases. The germline CDR1 and CDR2 sequences are DFQATT and SNEGSKA (reference sequence). The CDR3 is CSARSGGGRLALNEQFF. CDR3 DNA: TGCAGTGCTAGATCCGGAGGTGGGCGGTTGGCTCTCAATGAGCAGTTCTTC.

This clonotype was counted ten times or more. The chain joins TRBV6-1 to TRBJ1-1; TRBD1 might be the D (5 bases). With 11 bases removed from V and 6 bases from J, the gap between germline ends came to 25 bases. CDR1 and CDR2 (germline): MNHNS, SASEGT. This CDR3 has 15 residues. The DNA of the CDR3 is TGTGCCTCCAGTGGGGGAGGGCATTCCGTAGCTGAAGCTTTCTTT. Translated: CASSGGGHSVAEAFF.

The chain employs TRBV21-1 and TRBJ1-5. TRBV21-1 is described as a pseudogene. This CDR3 is 14 amino acids long. CDR3 in amino acids: CASSKWAPNQPQHF. CDR3 coding DNA: TGTGCCAGCAGCAAATGGGCCCCGAATCAGCCCCAGCATTTT.